One and the same sample provided the 19 T cell receptor beta chains below, sequenced in a study of blood T cells in healthy people across ages. Using a J-beta primer mix together with a sample-barcoded 5' primer, a second PCR was run for roughly 7 to 11 cycles. TCRdb processed the 5' RACE reads anew with MiXCR; each CDR3 protein has one entry. The table records 630,000 or so distinct CDR3 sequences, approximately 31% of them present only once. Sample: blood. These receptors came from a woman over 75 in good health.

This clonotype was observed a few times. The CDR3, as DNA: TGTGCCAGCTCACCTTTTTCAATTGAAGCTTTCTTT. Its translation: CASSPFSIEAFF. The rearrangement uses TRBV18 and TRBJ1-1; D gene uncertain. Per the germline V gene, CDR1 is KGHSH and CDR2 is LQKENI. This CDR3 comprises 12 residues. V dropped 3 bases and J dropped 7 bases, with 9 bases sitting between them. Using reference TRBV18 and TRBJ1-1 for the parts outside the CDR3, the full variable domain is NAGVMQNPRHLVRRRGQEARLRCSPMKGHSHVYWYRQLPEEGLKFMVYLQKENIIDESGMPKERFSAEFPKEGPSILRIQQVVRGDSAAYFCASSPFSIEAFFGQGTRLTVV.

This clonotype has only one observation. The chain joins TRBV6-5 to TRBJ2-7; 10 positions match TRBD2. Germline lookup yields CDR1 MNHEY and CDR2 SVGAGI. This CDR3 is 14 amino acids long. Germline trimming cut 7 bases from V and 3 bases from J; bases unmatched to any gene: 6. In DNA, the CDR3 is TGTGCCAGCACCCCTAGCGGGGGCCGCTACGAGCAGTACTTC. It yields the protein CASTPSGGRYEQYF.

This clonotype showed up just a few times. J is TRBJ1-2 and V is TRBV7-9; 11 bases align to TRBD1. The ends lost 4 bases at V and 7 bases at J; junction bases unmatched: 5. The CDR3 loop spans 14 amino acids. Germline CDR1 and CDR2: SEHNR and FQNEAQ (reference sequence). CDR3 DNA: TGTGCCAGCAGCTCTGAAGGACAGGGGGCTGGCTACACCTTC. Amino acids: CASSSEGQGAGYTF. Looking up the rest from reference TRBV7-9 and TRBJ1-2 gives the full variable domain: DTGVSQNPRHKITKRGQNVTFRCDPISEHNRLYWYRQTLGQGPEFLTYFQNEAQLEKSRLLSDRFSAERPKGSFSTLEIQRTEQGDSAMYLCASSSEGQGAGYTFGSGTRLTVV.

Only a few counts were recorded for this clonotype. At one end, the junction sequence differs from germline, possibly due to a read error. The chain couples TRBV20-1 to TRBJ1-3; D ambiguous. The CDR3 extends over 12 amino acids. Germline V gene data show CDR1 as DFQATT and CDR2 as SNEGSKA (reference sequence). Written as DNA, the CDR3 is TGCAGTGCCAGAGGAGCTGGAAACACCATATATTTT. This translates into CSARGAGNTIYF.

This clonotype was observed a few times. The chain employs TRBV7-9 and TRBJ2-6, with a tentative D call TRBD1 (6 bases). The germline V and J ends were trimmed by 3 bases and 2 bases, with 23 bases remaining between them. The CDR3 sequence is 20 residues long. Germline loops: CDR1 SEHNR, CDR2 FQNEAQ (reference sequence). The CDR3 loop is CASSFFDHRAYTTGANVLTF. The CDR3 bases are TGTGCCAGCAGCTTTTTTGATCACAGGGCTTATACCACTGGGGCCAACGTCCTGACTTTC.

The V and J genes are TRBV3-1 and TRBJ1-2; TRBD1 agrees at 7 bases. The trim removed 4 bases at V and 5 bases at J, leaving 16 bases unmatched. CDR1 is LGHDT and CDR2 is YNNKEL in the germline V gene (reference sequence). CDR3 size: 17 residues. In nucleotides, the CDR3 is TGTGCCAGCAGCCCCGGAGGAAGGAGGGACAGAGCTTATGGCTACACCTTC. Encoded protein: CASSPGGRRDRAYGYTF. The whole variable domain, remainder taken from reference TRBV3-1 and TRBJ1-2, is DTAVSQTPKYLVTQMGNDKSIKCEQNLGHDTMYWYKQDSKKFLKIMFSYNNKELIINETVPNRFSPKSPDKAHLNLHINSLELGDSAVYFCASSPGGRRDRAYGYTFGSGTRLTVV.

Details on this clonotype: A much larger clonotype is one base distant, so this may be a read error. The chain uses TRBV7-9 and TRBJ2-5; TRBD1 or TRBD2 may be the D gene (6 bases each). Trimming cost V 3 bases and J 11 bases, with 16 bases left between them. In germline, CDR1 is SEHNR, CDR2 FQNEAQ (reference sequence). The CDR3 sequence is 13 residues long. The CDR3 DNA is TGTGCCAGCAGCTTGGGGGGCCCCAGTGAGCAGTACTTC. Translation gives CASSLGGPSEQYF. Full variable domain (remainder filled in from reference TRBV7-9 and TRBJ2-5): DTGVSQNPRHKITKRGQNVTFRCDPISEHNRLYWYRQTLGQGPEFLTYFQNEAQLEKSRLLSDRFSAERPKGSFSTLEIQRTEQGDSAMYLCASSLGGPSEQYFGPGTRLLVL.

Concerning this clonotype: It may be a read error: a sequence one base away is much more abundant. The chain employs TRBV7-6 and TRBJ1-4; D gene unclear. Germline assignment: CDR1 SGHVS and CDR2 FNYEAQ. CDR3 length equals 12 residues. The CDR3 DNA is TGTGTCAGCAGCTTTGAGTCGGGAAAACTGTTTTTT. This encodes CVSSFESGKLFF.

This clonotype was seen a handful of times. This sequence joins TRBV28 and TRBJ1-2; D remains ambiguous. The germline V and J ends were trimmed by 10 bases and 7 bases, with 22 bases remaining between them. This CDR3 is 14 amino acids long. Germline V gene lookup returns CDR1 MDHEN and CDR2 SYDVKM. CDR3 nucleotides: TGTGCCACCGCGGCGGGCCCGGGAAGGTTTGGCTACACCTTC. Translation: CATAAGPGRFGYTF.

This clonotype was seen many times. The CDR3, as DNA: TGCGCCAGCAGTGAGGGCCCGGGACAGGGAGCAGATACGCAGTATTTT. Amino acid sequence: CASSEGPGQGADTQYF. The rearrangement links TRBV10-2 to TRBJ2-3, with 9 bases that match TRBD1. Germline V lookup: CDR1 WSHSY, CDR2 SAAADI. Trimming removed 2 bases from V and 4 bases from J; junction bases left unmatched: 7. The CDR3 spans 16 residues.

This clonotype was seen at least ten times. V is TRBV15 and J is TRBJ1-2, with unresolved D. CDR1 and CDR2 (germline): LNHNV, YYDKDF (reference sequence). The CDR3 has 14 residues. V was trimmed by 1 base and J by 2 bases, leaving 8 bases between them. The CDR3 DNA is TGTGCCACCAGCAGAGCGGACGGGAACTATGGCTACACCTTC. Translating it yields CATSRADGNYGYTF. The whole variable domain, remainder taken from reference TRBV15 and TRBJ1-2, is DAMVIQNPRYQVTQFGKPVTLSCSQTLNHNVMYWYQQKSSQAPKLLFHYYDKDFNNEADTPDNFQSRRPNTSFCFLDIRSPGLGDTAMYLCATSRADGNYGYTFGSGTRLTVV.

This sequence joins TRBV9 and TRBJ2-3; 14 positions agree with TRBD2. CDR1 is SGDLS and CDR2 is YYNGEE in the germline V gene. This CDR3 has 19 residues. With V trimmed by 2 bases and J by 5 bases, 13 bases remained unmatched. The CDR3 loop reads CASSVLGRGLAGVGDTQYF. CDR3 DNA sequence: TGTGCCAGCAGCGTCTTAGGTAGGGGACTAGCGGGAGTTGGAGATACGCAGTATTTT. The full variable domain, its missing parts supplied by reference TRBV9 and TRBJ2-3, is DSGVTQTPKHLITATGQRVTLRCSPRSGDLSVYWYQQSLDQGLQFLIQYYNGEERAKGNILERFSAQQFPDLHSELNLSSLELGDSALYFCASSVLGRGLAGVGDTQYFGPGTRLTVL.

The genes are TRBV2 and TRBJ1-1; no reliable D call. The CDR3 spans 13 residues. Germline V gives CDR1 SNHLY, CDR2 FYNNEI. V gave up 0 bases and J gave up 6 bases, with 8 bases separating them. For the CDR3, the DNA is TGTGCCAGCAGTGAAGCGAGGGAATCTGAAGCTTTCTTT. This gives the protein CASSEARESEAFF.

As to this clonotype: A much more abundant neighbour one base away suggests this may be a read error. The chain employs TRBV6-2 or TRBV6-3 and TRBJ2-5; 10 nucleotides align to TRBD2. The CDR3 has 15 residues. From germline, CDR1 is MNHEY and CDR2 SVGEGT. V lost 3 bases and J lost 7; bases outside the gene matches: 8. CDR3 loop: CASSYDSGGARTQYF. DNA of the CDR3: TGTGCCAGCAGTTATGACAGCGGGGGGGCACGGACCCAGTACTTC.

The V and J genes are TRBV20-1 and TRBJ1-1; the D gene is possibly TRBD1 (5 bases). Germline V gene sequence: CDR1 DFQATT, CDR2 SNEGSKA (reference sequence). This CDR3 has 14 amino acids. The germline V and J ends were trimmed by 0 bases and 5 bases, with 13 bases remaining between them. This CDR3 reads CSAREIAGGTEAFF. CDR3 DNA: TGCAGTGCTAGAGAGATCGCTGGGGGGACTGAAGCTTTCTTT.

This chain connects TRBV21-1 to TRBJ2-1; the D segment call TRBD2 is taken from the table without a DNA check. TRBV21-1 is recorded as a pseudogene. CDR3 size: 17 residues. The CDR3: CASGNPGLFFLNNEQFF. In DNA form, the CDR3 reads TGTGCCAGCGGCAACCCCGGACTCTTCTTTCTAAACAATGAGCAGTTCTTC.

As to this clonotype: A clone one base away is much larger, so this may be a read error. V gene TRBV7-2 combines with J gene TRBJ1-5, with TRBD1 matching 9 bases. This CDR3 contains 16 residues. Germline V CDR1 and CDR2: SGHTA, FQGNSA. This CDR3 is CASSVRTGAPNQPQDF. The CDR3 nucleotides are TGTGCCAGCAGCGTTCGGACAGGGGCACCCAATCAGCCCCAGGATTTT.

This clonotype was detected many times. The V gene is TRBV10-3, the J gene TRBJ2-7; 12 nucleotides match TRBD2. The germline gives CDR1 ENHRY, CDR2 SYGVKD. V lost 11 bases and J lost 3; bases outside the gene matches: 8. The CDR3 consists of 14 residues. In nucleotides, the CDR3 is TGTGCCCATAAAAGGACTAGCGGGGACTACGAGCAGTACTTC. It specifies CAHKRTSGDYEQYF.

This clonotype was seen repeatedly, ten times or more. The chain couples TRBV5-5 to TRBJ2-3, with TRBD2 identical over 14 bases. CDR1 is SGHKS, CDR2 YYEKEE, per germline (reference sequence). V dropped 4 bases and J dropped 2; count of bases not matched to a gene: 3. CDR3 length equals 16 residues. The CDR3 loop is CASSRTSGGNTDTQYF. In DNA form, the CDR3 reads TGTGCCAGCAGCCGGACTAGCGGGGGGAACACAGATACGCAGTATTTT.